This TCR beta chain derives from a study of blood T cell repertoires in COVID-19. V shed 5 bases, J shed 3 bases, and the junction held 9 bases outside the gene matches. The CDR3 sequence is 15 residues long. Germline lookup yields CDR1 SEHNR and CDR2 FQNEAQ (reference sequence). Participants, roughly 18 to 89 years old, spanned 25 or so US areas. Cohort 3 recovered donors had two negative PCRs, clearance, or symptom resolution. Sequenced by immunoSEQ multiplex PCR; TCRdb stores in-frame clones only, minus some. Of about 150,000 clones in the sample, about 81% are singletons; the top ten hold roughly 7%.

This chain connects TRBV7-9 to TRBJ2-5; 7 bases are a match to TRBD1. This TCR derives from a man between 50 and 59 years old who had recovered from COVID-19. Sequencing was carried out using PBMCs or T cells enriched from blood (not recorded which). The CDR3 protein is CASSLHLGTEETQYF. The CDR3 nucleotides read TGTGCCAGCAGCCTCCACTTGGGGACAGAAGAGACCCAGTACTTC.